Shown below are 18 T cell receptor beta chains from a single sample sequenced in a study of Tregs in tolerant kidney transplant recipients. Produced via immunoSEQ multiplex PCR; TCRdb's table is partial and in-frame only. Of about 110,000 clones in the sample, around 89% were seen once. Sequencing used CD4+ T cells from blood, obtained before the transplant. These receptor sequences come from a human donor who received a combined kidney and bone marrow transplant.

The chain links TRBV9 to TRBJ1-2, with unresolved D. The CDR3 length is 13 residues. Trimming removed 0 bases at V and 6 bases at J, with 9 bases between. Germline assignment: CDR1 SGDLS and CDR2 YYNGEE. The CDR3 sequence: CASSVDRLDGYTF. The CDR3 DNA follows: TGTGCCAGCAGCGTAGATAGACTAGATGGCTACACCTTC.

The CDR3 sequence is CASSDSPRASEAFF. CDR3 nucleotides: TGTGCCAGCAGTGACTCCCCCAGGGCATCTGAAGCTTTCTTT. The V and J genes are TRBV6-4 and TRBJ1-1; TRBD1 is a possible D gene (5 bases). CDR1 is MRHNA and CDR2 is SNTAGT in the germline V gene. V was shortened by 0 bases and J by 6 bases, with 11 bases between the two germline ends. The CDR3 length is 14 residues.

The chain combines TRBV7-2 with TRBJ2-7; D is possibly TRBD2 (5 bases). Germline V gene sequence: CDR1 SGHTA, CDR2 FQGNSA. This CDR3 is 15 amino acids long. V dropped 5 bases and J dropped 0 bases, with 14 bases sitting between them. CDR3 region: CASSPQVGGSYEQYF. DNA of the CDR3: TGTGCCAGCAGCCCCCAGGTTGGAGGCTCCTACGAGCAGTACTTC.

V is TRBV9 and J is TRBJ2-7, with 7 bases aligning to TRBD2. The V and J ends lost 3 bases and 2 bases, in that order; junction bases with no gene match: 8. The CDR3 is 15 amino acids. CDR1 and CDR2 from the germline V gene are SGDLS and YYNGEE. The CDR3 DNA reads as TGTGCCAGCAGCGAGCGAGAAGGGAGGGCCTACGAGCAGTACTTC. Residues: CASSEREGRAYEQYF.

The table lists this clone with a count of one. Additional DNA sequences in this sample encode the identical CDR3. This chain connects TRBV2 to TRBJ1-2; D not certain. This CDR3 spans 13 amino acids. CDR1 is SNHLY and CDR2 is FYNNEI in the germline V gene. Trimming cost V 4 bases and J 3 bases, with 9 bases left between them. CDR3 in amino acids: CASSVGGHYGYTF. The CDR3 nucleotides read TGTGCCAGCAGTGTTGGAGGGCACTATGGCTACACCTTC.

The chain uses TRBV6-5 and TRBJ1-5; D not certain. Deletions cut 6 bases from V and 3 bases from J, with 15 bases between. CDR3 size: 15 residues. CDR1 and CDR2 (germline): MNHEY, SVGAGI. CDR3: CASRPTGNDNQPQHF. In DNA, the CDR3 is TGTGCCAGCAGACCTACCGGGAACGACAATCAGCCCCAGCATTTT.

The V and J genes are TRBV10-1 and TRBJ2-3; D is unresolved. V gave up 3 bases and J gave up 6 bases, with 10 bases separating them. The germline V gene has CDR1 WNHNN and CDR2 SYGVQD (reference sequence). CDR3 size: 13 residues. As DNA, the CDR3 is TGCGCCAGCAGTGATGTTCTCGGGGATACGCAGTATTTT. Its protein product is CASSDVLGDTQYF.

The chain uses TRBV4-3 and TRBJ2-1, with 7 bases matching TRBD1. The CDR3 is made up of 15 amino acids. V lost 1 base to trimming and J lost 8 bases; unmatched junction nucleotides: 8. The germline V gene encodes CDR1 LGHNA and CDR2 YSLEER. CDR3 amino acids: CASSQGRTGWDEQFF. The CDR3 DNA reads as TGCGCCAGCAGCCAAGGGAGGACAGGCTGGGATGAGCAGTTCTTC.

The genes are TRBV7-2 and TRBJ2-3; D uncertain. The CDR3 runs 12 residues. Germline assignment: CDR1 SGHTA and CDR2 FQGNSA. Trimming took off 3 bases at V and 6 bases at J, with 7 bases between the two ends. The CDR3 bases are TGTGCCAGCAGCTTCCCGGGTGATACGCAGTATTTT. The encoded protein is CASSFPGDTQYF.

The chain links TRBV2 to TRBJ2-1, with a weak D call TRBD2 (5 bases). Germline V gives CDR1 SNHLY, CDR2 FYNNEI. Trimming took off 7 bases at V and 5 bases at J, with 12 bases between the two ends. This CDR3 region has 13 residues. This chain's CDR3 is CASTQEDNNEQFF. The CDR3 DNA is TGTGCCAGCACCCAGGAGGATAACAATGAGCAGTTCTTC.

This chain connects TRBV6-4 to TRBJ2-3; TRBD1 agrees at 12 bases. The CDR3 has 17 amino acids. CDR1 is MRHNA and CDR2 is SNTAGT in the germline V gene. After removal of 5 bases from V and 1 base from J, the junction contained 7 bases not matched to a gene. In DNA, the CDR3 is TGTGCCAGCAGTCCGGGGACAGGGGGCGACGGCACAGATACGCAGTATTTT. Amino acids: CASSPGTGGDGTDTQYF.

V and J are TRBV5-1 and TRBJ2-7, with unresolved D. The V end lost 0 bases, the J end lost 2 bases, and 9 bases lay between the germline ends. The CDR3 runs 14 residues. Germline V gene data show CDR1 as SGHRS and CDR2 as YFSETQ. For the CDR3, the DNA is TGCGCCAGCAGCTTGGTTACGGGTGCCTACGAGCAGTACTTC. This translates into CASSLVTGAYEQYF.

The chain links TRBV10-3 to TRBJ2-3; the match to TRBD2 covers 11 bases. Looked up from germline, CDR1 is ENHRY and CDR2 is SYGVKD. The junction had 8 bases not matched to a gene; V was cut back by 0 bases and J by 6 bases. The CDR3 is made up of 17 amino acids. Here the CDR3 reads CAISESSVAGGGDTQYF. In nucleotides, the CDR3 is TGTGCCATCAGTGAGTCGTCGGTAGCGGGAGGGGGTGATACGCAGTATTTT.

This chain links TRBV9 with TRBJ2-1; D is unresolved. The CDR3 spans 15 residues. V was clipped by 0 bases and J by 5 bases, with 12 bases between them. Germline V gene lookup returns CDR1 SGDLS and CDR2 YYNGEE. The CDR3 loop reads CASSVVALDHNEQFF. The CDR3 region has the DNA TGTGCCAGCAGCGTAGTTGCCCTAGACCACAATGAGCAGTTCTTC.

The genes are TRBV5-1 and TRBJ2-7; possible D gene TRBD2, 5 bases. The V gene lost 0 bases and the J gene lost 3 bases, with 10 bases spanning the gap. The CDR3 extends over 14 amino acids. CDR1 is SGHRS, CDR2 YFSETQ, per germline. In DNA form, the CDR3 reads TGCGCCAGCAGCTTGGACACCAGCGGCTACGAGCAGTACTTC. It encodes CASSLDTSGYEQYF. Together with reference TRBV5-1 and TRBJ2-7, the CDR3 gives the full variable domain: KAGVTQTPRYLIKTRGQQVTLSCSPISGHRSVSWYQQTPGQGLQFLFEYFSETQRNKGNFPGRFSGRQFSNSRSEMNVSTLELGDSALYLCASSLDTSGYEQYFGPGTRLTVT.

The chain employs TRBV10-3 and TRBJ1-5; the D gene is possibly TRBD1 (5 bases). The CDR3 has 12 residues. CDR1 is ENHRY and CDR2 is SYGVKD in the germline V gene. V was pared by 8 bases and J by 6 bases, with 11 bases between. The CDR3 loop reads CAIGQGSQPQHF. The CDR3, as DNA: TGTGCCATCGGGCAGGGCAGTCAGCCCCAGCATTTT.

This chain uses TRBV18 with TRBJ1-4, with TRBD1 identical over 9 bases. The CDR3 extends over 15 amino acids. Germline assignment: CDR1 KGHSH and CDR2 LQKENI. With 3 bases clipped from V and 3 bases from J, the junction kept 2 bases outside the gene matches. The CDR3 protein is CASSPRTGANEKLFF. The CDR3, as DNA: TGTGCCAGCTCACCTAGGACAGGGGCTAATGAAAAACTGTTTTTT.

The chain couples TRBV6-6 to TRBJ2-7; no reliable D call. There are 14 residues in the CDR3. Trimming stripped 0 bases from V and 7 bases from J, with 13 bases between. Looked up from germline, CDR1 is MNHNY and CDR2 is SVGAGI (reference sequence). The CDR3 DNA sequence: TGTGCCAGCAGTTACTCGAGTACAGCCAGGGAGCAGTACTTC. It encodes CASSYSSTAREQYF.